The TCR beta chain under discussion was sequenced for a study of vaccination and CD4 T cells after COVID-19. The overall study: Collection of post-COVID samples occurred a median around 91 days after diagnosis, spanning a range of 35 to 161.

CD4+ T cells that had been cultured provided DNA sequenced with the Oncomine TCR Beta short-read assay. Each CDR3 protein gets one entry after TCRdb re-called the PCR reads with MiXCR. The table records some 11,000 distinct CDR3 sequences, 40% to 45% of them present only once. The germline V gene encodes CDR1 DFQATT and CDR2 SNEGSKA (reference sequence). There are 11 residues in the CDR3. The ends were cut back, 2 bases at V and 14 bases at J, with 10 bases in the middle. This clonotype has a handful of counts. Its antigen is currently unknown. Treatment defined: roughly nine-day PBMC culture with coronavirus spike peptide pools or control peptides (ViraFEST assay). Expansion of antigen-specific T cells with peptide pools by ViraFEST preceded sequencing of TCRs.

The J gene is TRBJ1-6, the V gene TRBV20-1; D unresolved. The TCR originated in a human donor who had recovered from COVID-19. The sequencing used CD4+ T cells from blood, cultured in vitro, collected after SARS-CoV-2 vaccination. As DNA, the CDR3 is TGCAGTGCTAGACCCTTCAGTACCCTCCACTTT. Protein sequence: CSARPFSTLHF.